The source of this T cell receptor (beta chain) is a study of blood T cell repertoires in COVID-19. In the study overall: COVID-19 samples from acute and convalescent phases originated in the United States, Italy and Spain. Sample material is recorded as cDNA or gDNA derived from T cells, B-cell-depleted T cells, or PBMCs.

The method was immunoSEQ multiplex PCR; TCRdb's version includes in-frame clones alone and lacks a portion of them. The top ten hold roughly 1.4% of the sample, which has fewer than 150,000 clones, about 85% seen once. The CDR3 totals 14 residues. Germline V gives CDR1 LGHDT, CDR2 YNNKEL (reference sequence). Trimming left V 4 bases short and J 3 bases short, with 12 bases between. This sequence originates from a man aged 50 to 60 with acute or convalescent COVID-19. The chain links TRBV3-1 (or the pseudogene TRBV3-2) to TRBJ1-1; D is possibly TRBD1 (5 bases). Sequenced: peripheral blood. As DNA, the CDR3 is TGTGCCAGCAGCCGCTTAGGGGATGACACTGAAGCTTTCTTT. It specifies CASSRLGDDTEAFF.